These 26 T cell receptor beta chains were sequenced from one sample in a study of regulatory T cells in long-lasting Graves disease. Building the TCR beta libraries relied on iRepertoire HTBI primers, and CDR3 regions underwent Arm-PCR. TCRdb re-derived calls from the multiplex PCR reads in MiXCR, one entry per CDR3 protein. The data hold approximately 360,000 distinct CDR3 sequences, with approximately 23% observed a single time. Documented time point: persistent/refractory GD, antithyroid drugs over 5 years with positive TRAb. Extracted PBMC RNA gave rise to the TCR library. This specimen consisted of peripheral blood mononuclear cells (PBMCs), obtained when the disease was refractory, from a patient treated with antithyroid drugs. The receptors were sampled from a middle-aged woman with Graves disease.

The chain has TRBV14 and TRBJ2-7, with a possible D match to TRBD1 (6 bases). Germline lookup yields CDR1 SGHDN and CDR2 FVKESK. The CDR3 is 15 amino acids. V was clipped by 3 bases and J by 3 bases, with 15 bases between them. CDR3 amino acids: CASSQIRQVCYEQYF. The CDR3 bases are TGTGCCAGCAGCCAGATTAGACAGGTCTGCTACGAGCAGTACTTC.

The gene calls are TRBV7-8 and TRBJ2-2; possibly TRBD2 for D (6 bases). V dropped 3 bases and J dropped 8 bases, with 10 bases sitting between them. The CDR3 is made up of 13 amino acids. Germline values: CDR1 SGHVS, CDR2 FQNEAQ. This CDR3 reads CASSLGLLGELFF. The CDR3 DNA reads as TGTGCCAGCAGCTTGGGACTTTTGGGGGAGCTGTTTTTT.

This clonotype occurred a few times. The V gene is TRBV27, the J gene TRBJ2-7; 7 bases map to TRBD2. V lost 2 bases, J lost 3 bases, and 7 bases stayed unmatched. This CDR3 contains 15 residues. Looked up from germline, CDR1 is MNHEY and CDR2 is SMNVEV (reference sequence). CDR3 protein: CASSLGASGYYEQYF. The CDR3 nucleotides are TGTGCCAGCAGTTTAGGGGCTAGCGGCTACTACGAGCAGTACTTC.

The rearrangement uses TRBV20-1 and TRBJ2-1, with 10 bases aligning to TRBD2. Germline values: CDR1 DFQATT, CDR2 SNEGSKA (reference sequence). The CDR3 covers 15 residues. V gave up 5 bases and J gave up 3 bases; unmatched junction bases: 7. The CDR3 nucleotides are TGCAGTGCTGTAATAGCGGGAGGTTACTACAATGAGCAGTTCTTC. Its protein product is CSAVIAGGYYNEQFF.

The rearrangement uses TRBV11-2 and TRBJ2-1; 9 positions agree with TRBD2. J lost 3 bases, V lost 1 base, and 13 bases had no gene match. Germline V gene data show CDR1 as SGHAT and CDR2 as FQNNGV. This CDR3 contains 19 residues. CDR3 nucleotides: TGTGCCAGCAGCTTAGGAGCGGCTAGCGGGGCGGCTTTCTACAATGAGCAGTTCTTC. Residues: CASSLGAASGAAFYNEQFF. Complete variable domain (other parts from reference TRBV11-2 and TRBJ2-1): EAGVAQSPRYKIIEKRQSVAFWCNPISGHATLYWYQQILGQGPKLLIQFQNNGVVDDSQLPKDRFSAERLKGVDSTLKIQPAKLEDSAVYLCASSLGAASGAAFYNEQFFGPGTRLTVL.

Ten or more counts support this clonotype. The chain carries TRBV7-9 and TRBJ1-1; tentative D call: TRBD1 (5 bases). V was shortened by 1 base and J by 5 bases, with 14 bases between the two germline ends. The V gene's germline CDR1 is SEHNR and CDR2 FQNEAQ (reference sequence). There are 15 residues in the CDR3. CDR3 nucleotide sequence: TGTGCCAGCAGCTTAGGGACAACCCCGGTGACTGAAGCTTTCTTT. Translating gives CASSLGTTPVTEAFF. Full variable domain (missing parts from reference TRBV7-9 and TRBJ1-1): DTGVSQNPRHKITKRGQNVTFRCDPISEHNRLYWYRQTLGQGPEFLTYFQNEAQLEKSRLLSDRFSAERPKGSFSTLEIQRTEQGDSAMYLCASSLGTTPVTEAFFGQGTRLTVV.

This clonotype came up a few times. The chain recombines TRBV27 with TRBJ2-2, with no clear D. CDR1 MNHEY and CDR2 SMNVEV come from the germline V gene (reference sequence). The V end was cut by 2 bases, the J end by 5 bases, with 9 bases between. The CDR3 covers 14 residues. CDR3: CASSLGASTGELFF. For the CDR3, the DNA is TGTGCCAGCAGTTTAGGAGCTTCAACCGGGGAGCTGTTTTTT.

This clonotype was counted between two and nine times. CDR3 protein: CASSLHRVYEQYF. In DNA, the CDR3 is TGTGCCAGCAGTTTACACAGGGTCTACGAGCAGTACTTC. V usage is TRBV27 and J usage is TRBJ2-7, with D possibly matching TRBD1 (6 bases). Trimming shortened V by 2 bases and J by 3 bases, and 8 bases separated the two germline ends. Germline lookup yields CDR1 MNHEY and CDR2 SMNVEV (reference sequence). The CDR3 has 13 residues.

On this clonotype itself: Sequence at one end of the junction differs from germline and may be a read error. The V gene is TRBV6-2 or TRBV6-3, the J gene TRBJ1-1; D not certain. Per germline, CDR1 MNHEY and CDR2 SVGEGT. The CDR3 is 14 residues long. CDR3 coding DNA: TGTGTCAGCAGTTACAATGGGTTGAACACTGAAGCTTTCTTT. Residues: CVSSYNGLNTEAFF.

This clonotype showed up just a few times. The V and J genes are TRBV14 and TRBJ2-7, with 11 bases fitting TRBD2. There are 17 residues in the CDR3. V trimming: 2 bases; J trimming: 1 base; junction bases outside the gene matches: 7. CDR1 is SGHDN, CDR2 FVKESK, per germline. The CDR3 coding sequence is TGTGCCAGCAGCCAACTAGGCGGGACTAGCGGATCCTACGAGCAGTACTTC. This encodes CASSQLGGTSGSYEQYF.

In regard to this clonotype: This may stem from a read error, because a much larger clone lies one nucleotide away. The chain combines TRBV25-1 with TRBJ1-5; no firm D call. The CDR3 has 14 residues. The germline CDR1 and CDR2 sequences are MGHDK and SYGVNS. With 1 base removed from V and 0 bases from J, the gap between germline ends came to 4 bases. In nucleotides, the CDR3 is TGTGCCAGCAGTGAATGTCTTAGCAATCAGCCCCAGCATTTT. It translates to CASSECLSNQPQHF.

The J gene is TRBJ2-7, the V gene TRBV9; 7 positions agree with TRBD2. V dropped 4 bases and J dropped 0; count of bases not matched to a gene: 4. This CDR3 comprises 14 residues. CDR1 is SGDLS, CDR2 YYNGEE, per germline. The CDR3 sequence: CASSPRDYSYEQYF. The CDR3 nucleotides are TGTGCCAGCAGCCCCAGGGACTACTCCTACGAGCAGTACTTC.

A few counts support this clonotype. The junction shows a germline mismatch at one end, possibly a read error. This chain joins TRBV27 and TRBJ2-7; D is ambiguous. CDR3 size: 14 residues. Per germline, CDR1 MNHEY and CDR2 SMNVEV (reference sequence). The CDR3 coding sequence is TGTGCCAGCCGTTTCCATGTGGCCGCCGGAGAGCAGTACTTC. As protein: CASRFHVAAGEQYF.

This clonotype has ten or more counts. The CDR3, as DNA: TGTGCCAGCAGTGGGATCGCGACTAGCGTCGAGCAGTACTTC. Translation: CASSGIATSVEQYF. The chain carries TRBV2 and TRBJ2-7; 8 bases line up with TRBD2. This CDR3 has 14 residues. Trimming cost V 4 bases and J 6 bases; bases outside gene matches: 8. Germline V gives CDR1 SNHLY, CDR2 FYNNEI. Based on the CDR3 plus reference TRBV2 and TRBJ2-7, the full variable domain is EPEVTQTPSHQVTQMGQEVILRCVPISNHLYFYWYRQILGQKVEFLVSFYNNEISEKSEIFDDQFSVERPDGSNFTLKIRSTKLEDSAMYFCASSGIATSVEQYFGPGTRLTVT.

This clonotype was seen at least ten times. J is TRBJ2-7 and V is TRBV20-1, with TRBD2 matching over 10 bases. The V segment lost 5 bases and the J segment 4 bases; nucleotides outside the gene matches: 8. The CDR3 totals 14 residues. CDR1 is DFQATT, CDR2 SNEGSKA, per germline (reference sequence). CDR3 sequence reads: CSADLAGVRYEQYF. CDR3 sequence (DNA): TGCAGTGCTGACCTAGCGGGAGTCCGTTACGAGCAGTACTTC.

The chain combines TRBV6-5 with TRBJ1-4, with D unresolved. Germline CDR1 is MNHEY and CDR2 is SVGAGI. The CDR3 length is 15 residues. The ends were cut back, 2 bases at V and 6 bases at J, with 13 bases in the middle. CDR3 loop: CASSYRFGDDEKLFF. The CDR3 DNA sequence: TGTGCCAGCAGTTACCGATTTGGTGATGATGAAAAACTGTTTTTT.

This clonotype has only a few counts. The rearrangement joins TRBV2 to TRBJ2-1; 10 nucleotides match TRBD2. Per germline, CDR1 SNHLY and CDR2 FYNNEI. V was clipped by 8 bases and J by 5 bases; unmatched bases: 3. The length of the CDR3 is 13 residues. The CDR3 DNA is TGTGCCAGCCAGCGGGAGGGGAACAATGAGCAGTTCTTC. Residues: CASQREGNNEQFF.

This clonotype was picked up many times. This sequence joins TRBV6-2 or TRBV6-3 and TRBJ2-7; D possibly corresponds to TRBD2 (6 bases). Trimming took off 5 bases at V and 2 bases at J, with 16 bases between the two ends. Germline V gene data show CDR1 as MNHEY and CDR2 as SVGEGT. The length of the CDR3 is 15 residues. Here the CDR3 reads CASSEYLALTYEQYF. The CDR3 nucleotides are TGTGCCAGCAGTGAGTATCTAGCGTTGACCTACGAGCAGTACTTC.

This clonotype was observed a handful of times. J is TRBJ2-1 and V is TRBV9, with 7 bases aligning to TRBD2. Germline V gene data show CDR1 as SGDLS and CDR2 as YYNGEE. The CDR3 runs to 16 residues. Losses at the gene ends were 0 bases for V and 6 bases for J; bases not matched to a gene: 9. In DNA form, the CDR3 reads TGTGCCAGCAGCGTAGCGGCGCGGGAGAGCTTCAATGAGCAGTTCTTC. It yields the protein CASSVAARESFNEQFF.

The table lists this clonotype with many counts. The J gene is TRBJ1-1, the V gene TRBV28; D uncertain. Germline CDR1 reads MDHEN; CDR2 reads SYDVKM. CDR3 length: 14 amino acids. V was trimmed by 3 bases and J by 3 bases, leaving 11 bases between them. The CDR3 DNA is TGTGCCAGCAGTTTCATGAGGGATGACACTGAAGCTTTCTTT. Translating it yields CASSFMRDDTEAFF. Full variable domain (remainder filled in from reference TRBV28 and TRBJ1-1): DVKVTQSSRYLVKRTGEKVFLECVQDMDHENMFWYRQDPGLGLRLIYFSYDVKMKEKGDIPEGYSVSREKKERFSLILESASTNQTSMYLCASSFMRDDTEAFFGQGTRLTVV.

The sample holds a few counts of this clonotype. This chain joins TRBV10-2 and TRBJ2-2, with 7 bases that match TRBD2. This CDR3 is built from 16 residues. Germline trimming cut 1 base from V and 6 bases from J; bases unmatched to any gene: 8. Germline CDR1 is WSHSY and CDR2 is SAAADI. The CDR3 loop reads CASSEYVTSWPGELFF. CDR3 in DNA: TGCGCCAGCAGTGAGTATGTGACTAGCTGGCCCGGGGAGCTGTTTTTT.

On this clonotype: The junction does not match germline at one end; this may be a read error. The chain employs TRBV4-1 and TRBJ1-1; unclear D gene. The germline CDR1 and CDR2 sequences are MGHRA and YSYEKL. The length of the CDR3 is 14 residues. This CDR3 is CASSQGLMNTEALF. The CDR3 DNA reads TGCGCCAGCAGCCAAGGACTTATGAACACTGAAGCTCTCTTT.

This clonotype was seen a handful of times. V usage is TRBV7-6 and J usage is TRBJ2-5; TRBD1 matches at 7 bases. The CDR3 runs 13 residues. CDR1 SGHVS and CDR2 FNYEAQ come from the germline V gene. V lost 11 bases and J lost 1; bases outside the gene matches: 7. The CDR3 sequence: CAASWDSQETQYF. The CDR3 nucleotides read TGTGCCGCAAGCTGGGACAGCCAAGAGACCCAGTACTTC. The complete variable domain, with remaining parts taken from reference TRBV7-6 and TRBJ2-5, reads GAGVSQSPRYKVTKRGQDVALRCDPISGHVSLYWYRQALGQGPEFLTYFNYEAQQDKSGLPNDRFSAERPEGSISTLTIQRTEQRDSAMYRCAASWDSQETQYFGPGTRLLVL.

The chain has TRBV7-2 and TRBJ2-7; no firm D call. Trimming stripped 2 bases from V and 4 bases from J, with 12 bases between. CDR3 length: 14 residues. CDR1 and CDR2 (germline): SGHTA, FQGNSA. The CDR3 DNA follows: TGTGCCAGCAGCTTATCTGGCGCGCGGTACGAGCAGTACTTC. This translates into CASSLSGARYEQYF.

There are a few counts of this clonotype. The rearrangement uses TRBV28 and TRBJ1-4; D remains unclear. Germline CDR1 is MDHEN and CDR2 is SYDVKM. The ends were cut back, 3 bases at V and 4 bases at J, with 9 bases in the middle. This CDR3 comprises 14 residues. The CDR3 here is CASSFGQHNEKLFF. For the CDR3, the DNA is TGTGCCAGCAGTTTTGGGCAGCATAATGAAAAACTGTTTTTT.

The chain employs TRBV7-9 and TRBJ2-1; TRBD1 agrees at 8 bases. The CDR3 loop spans 15 amino acids. Per the germline V gene, CDR1 is SEHNR and CDR2 is FQNEAQ (reference sequence). J lost 4 bases, V lost 5 bases, and 7 bases had no gene match. Here the CDR3 reads CASSPGTGLYNEQFF. The CDR3 nucleotides are TGTGCCAGCAGCCCCGGGACAGGCTTATACAATGAGCAGTTCTTC.